Shown below are 21 T cell receptor beta chains from a single sample sequenced in a study of blood T cell repertoires in COVID-19. Here immunoSEQ multiplex PCR was the method, and the copy in TCRdb shows in-frame clones only, minus some. The top ten clones hold 1.5% to 2% of a sample with some 260,000 clones, around nine tenths of them seen once. The sample consisted of PBMCs or T cells enriched from blood (not recorded which). These receptors all stem from a woman under 30 who had recovered from COVID-19.

CDR3 protein: CASSGARGDSSPLHF. Here the CDR3 DNA reads TGTGCCAGCAGCGGGGCTCGGGGGGATTCTTCACCCCTCCACTTT. V and J are TRBV4-2 and TRBJ1-6, with a possible D match to TRBD1 (5 bases). V shed 5 bases and J shed 9 bases, with 17 bases lying between them. The CDR3 consists of 15 residues. The germline CDR1 and CDR2 sequences are LGHNA and YNFKEQ.

The rearrangement uses TRBV7-9 and TRBJ1-3; 7 bases align to TRBD1. Germline CDR1 is SEHNR and CDR2 is FQNEAQ (reference sequence). This CDR3 region has 14 residues. V dropped 2 bases and J dropped 6; count of bases not matched to a gene: 4. The CDR3 sequence: CASSLQGVVNTIYF. Written as DNA, the CDR3 is TGTGCCAGCAGCTTACAGGGGGTGGTAAACACCATATATTTT.

This clone was counted a single time. The chain combines TRBV6-5 with TRBJ1-4; D not certain. The CDR3 runs to 15 residues. V shed 6 bases and J shed 6 bases, with 17 bases lying between them. Germline V gene data show CDR1 as MNHEY and CDR2 as SVGAGI. The CDR3 DNA follows: TGTGCCAGCAGGAACCTCAGAGTCGACTATGAAAAACTGTTTTTT. Its protein is CASRNLRVDYEKLFF.

This chain links TRBV5-4 with TRBJ2-2; 11 bases are a match to TRBD1. CDR1 SGHNT and CDR2 YYREEE come from the germline V gene (reference sequence). This CDR3 has 17 residues. J was trimmed by 4 bases and V by 0 bases; bases with no gene match: 5. CDR3 sequence reads: CASSLAGGTGGTGELFF. In DNA, the CDR3 is TGTGCCAGCAGCTTGGCCGGGGGGACAGGGGGCACCGGGGAGCTGTTTTTT.

This clone was recorded only once. The V call is TRBV2, the J call TRBJ1-6; D is possibly TRBD1 (5 bases). Germline lookup yields CDR1 SNHLY and CDR2 FYNNEI. The CDR3 is 14 amino acids. V lost 6 bases and J 6 bases, leaving 12 bases between the germline ends. The CDR3 spells CASRLARVNSPLHF. The CDR3 bases are TGTGCCAGCAGACTAGCCAGGGTTAATTCACCCCTCCACTTT.

This chain uses TRBV7-8 with TRBJ2-3; the D gene is possibly TRBD2 (7 bases). V was clipped by 1 base and J by 2 bases, with 13 bases between them. The CDR3 has 16 residues. Per the germline V gene, CDR1 is SGHVS and CDR2 is FQNEAQ. This chain's CDR3 is CASSLGRGHLTDTQYF. The CDR3 DNA sequence: TGTGCCAGCAGCTTAGGGCGGGGGCATCTCACAGATACGCAGTATTTT.

In nucleotides, the CDR3 is TGCGCCAGCAGCCGACGGACGGGAGGGACCGGGGAGCTGTTTTTT. Its protein product is CASSRRTGGTGELFF. The J gene is TRBJ2-2, the V gene TRBV4-3; 8 bases are shared with TRBD2. CDR3 length: 15 amino acids. The junction had 6 bases not matched to a gene; V was cut back by 4 bases and J by 5 bases. The germline CDR1 and CDR2 sequences are LGHNA and YSLEER.

V gene TRBV27 combines with J gene TRBJ1-2; 9 bases map to TRBD1. Germline V gives CDR1 MNHEY, CDR2 SMNVEV (reference sequence). This CDR3 comprises 16 residues. With V trimmed by 6 bases and J by 1 base, 9 bases remained unmatched. CDR3 in amino acids: CASRTLTGGINYGYTF. The DNA for the CDR3 is TGTGCCAGCAGAACGCTTACAGGGGGCATTAACTATGGCTACACCTTC.

This rearrangement joins TRBV5-6 to TRBJ1-2, with a tentative D call TRBD1 (5 bases). The V gene lost 2 bases and the J gene lost 7 bases, with 18 bases spanning the gap. CDR1 SGHDT and CDR2 YYEEEE come from the germline V gene. The length of the CDR3 is 15 residues. The CDR3 DNA sequence: TGTGCCAGCAGCTTTAGTGGCAGGGCAGTTGGTGGCTACACCTTC. Translation gives CASSFSGRAVGGYTF.

This clone came up a few times. The chain carries TRBV4-2 and TRBJ2-1; the match to TRBD2 covers 8 bases. The V and J ends lost 0 bases and 4 bases, in that order; junction bases with no gene match: 5. CDR3 size: 16 residues. Germline V CDR1 and CDR2: LGHNA, YNFKEQ. CDR3 loop: CASSQDAGGGYNEQFF. CDR3 DNA sequence: TGTGCCAGCAGCCAAGATGCGGGGGGCGGATACAATGAGCAGTTCTTC.

The rearrangement links TRBV6-6 to TRBJ2-1; a weak D match, TRBD2 (5 bases). The CDR3 spans 14 residues. Trimming removed 7 bases at V and 4 bases at J, with 14 bases between. In germline, CDR1 is MNHNY, CDR2 SVGAGI (reference sequence). CDR3 in amino acids: CASTDGTGYNEQFF. CDR3 in DNA: TGTGCCAGCACGGATGGAACGGGGTACAATGAGCAGTTCTTC.

The sample holds a few counts of this clone. The V and J genes are TRBV4-3 and TRBJ2-1; possibly TRBD2 for D (5 bases). V was cut by 0 bases and J by 3 bases, with 12 bases left in between. Germline lookup yields CDR1 LGHNA and CDR2 YSLEER. This CDR3 has 16 residues. In DNA form, the CDR3 reads TGCGCCAGCAGCCAAGAGGCGGGTCCCCTCTACAATGAGCAGTTCTTC. Protein: CASSQEAGPLYNEQFF.

CDR3 DNA: TGTGCCAGCAGCGCAGCTACAGGGGGCTGGGACGAGCAGTACTTC. Its protein product is CASSAATGGWDEQYF. This chain links TRBV13 with TRBJ2-7, with TRBD1 matching over 9 bases. The CDR3 has 15 amino acids. V lost 5 bases and J lost 5; bases outside the gene matches: 10. CDR1 is PRHDT and CDR2 is FYEKMQ in the germline V gene (reference sequence).

The rearrangement joins TRBV6-5 to TRBJ1-2; the D is unclear. Germline V lookup: CDR1 MNHEY, CDR2 SVGAGI. V shed 2 bases and J shed 6 bases, with 13 bases lying between them. The CDR3 has 14 residues. CDR3: CASSYRWQDHGYTF. As DNA, the CDR3 is TGTGCCAGCAGTTACCGTTGGCAGGATCATGGCTACACCTTC.

The V call is TRBV27, the J call TRBJ1-5; 7 bases fit TRBD1. This CDR3 has 15 residues. The V gene end was trimmed by 8 bases and the J gene end by 3 bases; junction bases not matched to a gene: 10. Germline assignment: CDR1 MNHEY and CDR2 SMNVEV (reference sequence). The chain's CDR3 is CASRRTGLNNQPQHF. The CDR3 nucleotides read TGTGCCAGCCGGAGGACAGGACTCAACAATCAGCCCCAGCATTTT.

This chain links TRBV6-5 with TRBJ1-1, with D tentatively TRBD1 (6 bases). Germline V gives CDR1 MNHEY, CDR2 SVGAGI. Trimming took 2 bases from V and 0 from J, leaving 10 bases between them. This CDR3 is 15 amino acids long. DNA of the CDR3: TGTGCCAGCAGTTACCTCCGGACAGTGAACACTGAAGCTTTCTTT. Amino acid sequence: CASSYLRTVNTEAFF.

This chain joins TRBV19 and TRBJ1-2; a weak D match, TRBD1 (6 bases). The V and J ends lost 5 bases and 8 bases respectively, with 15 bases between them. Germline V gene lookup returns CDR1 LNHDA and CDR2 SQIVND (reference sequence). CDR3 length: 13 residues. The CDR3 protein is CASSYRDQRGYTF. The DNA of the CDR3 is TGTGCCAGTAGTTACAGGGATCAGAGAGGCTACACCTTC.

The chain combines TRBV11-2 with TRBJ1-3; D gene unclear. CDR3 length: 16 residues. The germline V and J ends were trimmed by 1 base and 3 bases, with 13 bases remaining between them. CDR1 is SGHAT and CDR2 is FQNNGV in the germline V gene. CDR3 coding DNA: TGTGCCAGCAGCTTAGTGGCGAGGTTCTTTGGAAACACCATATATTTT. It specifies CASSLVARFFGNTIYF.

This clone appeared a single time. The chain couples TRBV12-3 or TRBV12-4 to TRBJ1-3; D uncertain. The germline V and J ends were trimmed by 3 bases and 10 bases, with 7 bases remaining between them. The CDR3 is 11 amino acids. The chain's CDR3 is CASSFPPTIYF. The DNA for the CDR3 is TGTGCCAGCAGTTTCCCTCCGACCATATATTTT.

The rearrangement links TRBV2 to TRBJ2-7, with 13 bases fitting TRBD2. Germline V gene sequence: CDR1 SNHLY, CDR2 FYNNEI. This CDR3 spans 21 amino acids. V shed 4 bases and J 3 bases; nucleotides not matched to a gene: 21. This CDR3 is CASSGGPGLAGFSSLGYEQYF. Here the CDR3 DNA reads TGTGCCAGCAGTGGGGGGCCGGGACTAGCGGGATTTTCCTCCCTAGGCTACGAGCAGTACTTC.

This clone appeared a single time. The CDR3 sequence: CATSISSTALRSTDTQYF. The CDR3 region has the DNA TGTGCCACCAGCATTTCCTCGACAGCGCTTAGGAGCACAGATACGCAGTATTTT. The chain is built from TRBV15 and TRBJ2-3, with a possible D match to TRBD1 (5 bases). V dropped 4 bases and J dropped 0 bases, with 20 bases sitting between them. Per germline, CDR1 LNHNV and CDR2 YYDKDF (reference sequence). The CDR3 runs 18 residues.